The present T cell receptor beta chain was sequenced within a study of CD8 T cells in ankylosing spondylitis. Study results and caveats: Ankylosing spondylitis blood seemed to carry a telltale TCR beta motif made of several highly homologous variants.

Using its own MiXCR run on the 5' RACE reads, TCRdb lists one record per CDR3 protein. Of approximately 550,000 distinct CDR3 sequences listed, about 12% are singletons. This clonotype was observed at least ten times. Its target is unknown. A read error may produce the germline difference seen at one junction end. The CDR3 is 14 amino acids. Germline assignment: CDR1 SGHVS and CDR2 FNYEAQ. The rearrangement uses TRBV7-6 and TRBJ2-1; 7 bases are shared with TRBD2. The TCR originated in a male donor with ankylosing spondylitis. The source material was blood, either unsorted or a sorted T cell fraction (not recorded which). The CDR3 nucleotides are TGTGCCAGCAGCCTAGCGGCAGAATCTAATGAGCAGTTCTTC. Residues: CASSLAAESNEQFF.